Listed below are T cell receptor beta chains from one sample, sequenced in a study of cytomegalovirus exposure and HLA in healthy donors. The repertoire was sequenced with immunoSEQ multiplex PCR; TCRdb's copy has only in-frame clones and lacks some. The data hold under 200,000 clones, with under 85% observed a single time. Material for sequencing was PBMCs. Receptor source: a woman between 25 and 40 years old in good health and CMV-seronegative. CDR3s include the opening cysteine and the closing phenylalanine or tryptophan. The order of the fields is D gene, clone size, V gene, J gene, CDR3 DNA, CDR3 protein. The D gene is left open where the match is weak. Clone sizes are given selectively: once, few, many, or a class where the clone is expanded.

.	.	TRBV10-2	TRBJ2-2	TGCGCCACCAGGGACTGGACGAACACCGGGGAGCTGTTTTTT	CATRDWTNTGELFF
TRBD1	few	TRBV9	TRBJ1-1	TGTGCCAGCAGCTCCTACATTACAGGGGGCCCCGTGTTGAACACTGAAGCTTTCTTT	CASSSYITGGPVLNTEAFF
.	.	TRBV5-1	TRBJ2-1	TGCGCCAGCAGCTTGGAGGCAGGGAAAAATGAGCAGTTCTTC	CASSLEAGKNEQFF
TRBD1	.	TRBV29-1	TRBJ2-7	TGCAGCACCACCGGGGACAGGGGGTACGAGCAGTACTTC	CSTTGDRGYEQYF
TRBD2	.	TRBV5-1	TRBJ2-1	TGCGCCAGCAGCTTCCTAGCGGGGAGCTCCTACAATGAGCAGTTCTTC	CASSFLAGSSYNEQFF
.	.	TRBV4-1	TRBJ2-1	TGCGCCAGCAGCCAAGATTCGGTGGCGGGGATCTACAATGAGCAGTTCTTC	CASSQDSVAGIYNEQFF
.	.	TRBV28	TRBJ1-2	TGTGCCAGCGCCGAGATTTATGGCTACACCTTC	CASAEIYGYTF
.	.	TRBV9	TRBJ2-1	TGTGCCAGCAGCGTTGGGAGCGATGGTCACAATGAGCAGTTCTTC	CASSVGSDGHNEQFF
.	.	TRBV9	TRBJ2-2	TGTGCCAGCAGTAGACAAGTCACCGGCACCGGGGAGCTGTTTTTT	CASSRQVTGTGELFF
TRBD1	.	TRBV13	TRBJ2-5	TGTGCCAGCAGCCCTCGACAGGGGTGGGACCAAGAGACCCAGTACTTC	CASSPRQGWDQETQYF
.	.	TRBV7-9	TRBJ1-5	TGTGCCAGCAGCTTAGACTCGGGGGGCAGCAATCAGCCCCAGCATTTT	CASSLDSGGSNQPQHF
TRBD1	.	TRBV7-3	TRBJ2-5	TGTGCCAGCAGTCCCCCGGGACAGGAAGAGACCCAGTACTTC	CASSPPGQEETQYF
.	.	TRBV6-5	TRBJ1-2	TGTGCCAGCAGTTACCAGAGGTCAACCAACTATGGCTACACCTTC	CASSYQRSTNYGYTF
TRBD1	once	TRBV5-1	TRBJ2-2	TGCGCCAGCAGCTTGTGGCAGGGGGCGACCGGGGAGCTGTTTTTT	CASSLWQGATGELFF
.	.	TRBV5-5	TRBJ2-7	TGTGCCAGCAGCTTATCAACCTACGAGCAGTACTTC	CASSLSTYEQYF
.	.	TRBV19	TRBJ2-7	TGTGCCAGTAGTAAATACCTGTCATCAGGTCTCGAGCAGTACTTC	CASSKYLSSGLEQYF
.	.	TRBV7-3	TRBJ2-3	TGTGCCAGCAGCTTTGGGGCGGCAGATACGCAGTATTTT	CASSFGAADTQYF
TRBD2	.	TRBV5-1	TRBJ2-3	TGCGCCAGCAGCCTGGGTGGGGGGGTTACCACAGATACGCAGTATTTT	CASSLGGGVTTDTQYF
.	.	TRBV5-1	TRBJ2-2	TGCGCCAGCAGCTCCGGGACAACGAACACCGGGGAGCTGTTTTTT	CASSSGTTNTGELFF
TRBD1	.	TRBV19	TRBJ1-2	TGTGCCAGTAACCCGAGTGACAGGGACTATGGCTACACCTTC	CASNPSDRDYGYTF
TRBD1	few	TRBV6-1	TRBJ1-5	TGTGCCATCAGTGAGGGGGGGACAGGGGGTGGTCAGCCCCAGCATTTT	CAISEGGTGGGQPQHF
TRBD1	.	TRBV2	TRBJ1-2	TGTGCCAGCAGTGAATCGTCAACAGGGGTTTCCTATGGCTACACCTTC	CASSESSTGVSYGYTF
.	.	TRBV5-1	TRBJ2-2	TGCGCCAGCAGACTGACAGACCTAAACACCGGGGAGCTGTTTTTT	CASRLTDLNTGELFF
.	.	TRBV7-2	TRBJ1-1	TGTGCCAGCAGTGTGAACAGGAACACTGAAGCTTTCTTT	CASSVNRNTEAFF
.	.	TRBV4-1	TRBJ1-6	TGCGCCAGCAGCCAAGAAAGGCCTAGTAATTCACCCCTCCACTTT	CASSQERPSNSPLHF
TRBD1	.	TRBV5-1	TRBJ2-2	TGCGCCAGCAGCACACCCGGGACAGCTCGCACCGGGGAGCTGTTTTTT	CASSTPGTARTGELFF
TRBD2	.	TRBV5-1	TRBJ2-3	TGCGCCAGCAGCTTGGCAACTAGCGGGCGCACAGATACGCAGTATTTT	CASSLATSGRTDTQYF
.	.	TRBV2	TRBJ1-1	TGTGCCAGCACTCGCGGTTCTACTGAAGCTTTCTTT	CASTRGSTEAFF
TRBD2	.	TRBV10-2	TRBJ2-1	TGCGCCAGCAGTGGGGCTAGCGGGGGGGCGTTGTACAATGAGCAGTTCTTC	CASSGASGGALYNEQFF
.	.	TRBV2	TRBJ1-2	TGTGCCAGAGGAGGGGGGGTGTACTATGGCTACACCTTC	CARGGGVYYGYTF
TRBD1	.	TRBV11-2	TRBJ2-5	TGTGCCAGCAGCCCAGGGGGTCGAGGGGAGACCCAGTACTTC	CASSPGGRGETQYF
TRBD1	once	TRBV9	TRBJ1-1	TGTGCCAGCAGCTTAAGGACAGGGGGCACTGAAGCTTTCTTT	CASSLRTGGTEAFF
.	.	TRBV7-3	TRBJ2-1	TGTGCCAGCAGCACCGGGACCAGGGGCACTGAGCAGTTCTTC	CASSTGTRGTEQFF
.	.	TRBV27	TRBJ1-1	TGTGCCAGCAGGGTCAGGGGCCAAGCCGAAGCTTTCTTT	CASRVRGQAEAFF
TRBD2	.	TRBV5-1	TRBJ2-5	TGCGCCAGCAGCTTGCGGGCGGGGGGGCCACAAGAGACCCAGTACTTC	CASSLRAGGPQETQYF
.	few	TRBV2	TRBJ2-3	TGTGCCAGCAGTGAAGACTTTACTAGCAGCAACACAGATACGCAGTATTTT	CASSEDFTSSNTDTQYF
.	.	TRBV5-4	TRBJ1-3	TGTGCCAGCAGCCGACAGGTCTCTGGAAACACCATATATTTT	CASSRQVSGNTIYF
.	.	TRBV25-1	TRBJ1-3	TGTGCCAGCAGTGACGTGAGATCTGGAAACACCATATATTTT	CASSDVRSGNTIYF
TRBD1	.	TRBV5-4	TRBJ1-1	TGTGCCAGCAGCTTGGTGGGACAGGGTTCGGCTTTCTTT	CASSLVGQGSAFF
.	.	TRBV2	TRBJ2-2	TGTGCCAGCAAGGGGGGGGGCGGGGGCCTCGGCGGGGAGCTGTTTTTT	CASKGGGGGLGGELFF
TRBD1	.	TRBV30	TRBJ1-5	TGTGCCTGGAGTCTACAGGGGCCCCATGGACAGCCCCAGCATTTT	CAWSLQGPHGQPQHF
TRBD2	.	TRBV7-8	TRBJ2-1	TGTGCCAGCAGCTTAGGGCGGGACTACTACAATGAGCAGTTCTTC	CASSLGRDYYNEQFF
TRBD1	.	TRBV11-1	TRBJ2-2	TGTGCCAGCAGCTCTTATCCGGACAGGCCGACCGGGGAGCTGTTTTTT	CASSSYPDRPTGELFF